Listed here are 15 T cell receptor beta chains from one sample, sequenced in a study of blood T cell repertoires in COVID-19. Only in-frame clones appear in the TCRdb table, and some are missing; sequencing was by immunoSEQ multiplex PCR. Of tens of thousands of clones in the sample, 90% were seen once. The sequenced sample consisted of peripheral blood. Source of these receptors: a man aged 18 to 29 with COVID-19, enrolled during active disease.

The chain has TRBV28 and TRBJ2-1; 8 bases are shared with TRBD2. The CDR3 extends over 17 amino acids. Trimming at V came to 6 bases and at J to 3 bases, leaving 13 bases not matched to a gene. Looked up from germline, CDR1 is MDHEN and CDR2 is SYDVKM. Here the CDR3 reads CASSGTRRRTRYNEQFF. The CDR3, as DNA: TGTGCCAGCAGCGGGACTAGACGCCGCACTCGCTACAATGAGCAGTTCTTC.

This chain connects TRBV13 to TRBJ1-2, with 7 positions matching TRBD1. Germline V gives CDR1 PRHDT, CDR2 FYEKMQ (reference sequence). CDR3 length: 14 residues. V lost 8 bases, J lost 4 bases, and 10 bases stayed unmatched. The chain's CDR3 is CASQTRGARYGYTF. The CDR3 DNA reads TGTGCCAGCCAAACCAGGGGGGCGCGCTATGGCTACACCTTC.

The V gene is TRBV19, the J gene TRBJ2-7; 9 nucleotides align to TRBD1. The germline V gene has CDR1 LNHDA and CDR2 SQIVND (reference sequence). The CDR3 runs 15 residues. Losses at the gene ends were 3 bases for V and 2 bases for J; bases not matched to a gene: 5. The CDR3 is CASSIGTGFPYEQYF. The CDR3 DNA follows: TGTGCCAGTAGTATCGGGACAGGGTTTCCCTACGAGCAGTACTTC.

The chain has TRBV11-2 and TRBJ2-7; TRBD1 matches 7 bases. Germline trimming cut 5 bases from V and 3 bases from J; bases unmatched to any gene: 16. The CDR3 is 17 amino acids. Germline values: CDR1 SGHAT, CDR2 FQNNGV. The DNA for the CDR3 is TGTGCCAGCAGCAGCCCCCTCTTTCGGGGACAGCACTACGAGCAGTACTTC. Amino acid sequence: CASSSPLFRGQHYEQYF.

The chain recombines TRBV11-2 with TRBJ2-7; 8 bases map to TRBD1. In germline, CDR1 is SGHAT, CDR2 FQNNGV. This CDR3 spans 11 amino acids. The trim removed 5 bases at V and 7 bases at J, leaving 1 base unmatched. The CDR3 nucleotides read TGTGCCAGCAGCACAGGGGGAGAGCAGTACTTC. Translation: CASSTGGEQYF.

This sequence joins TRBV19 and TRBJ2-7, with D perhaps TRBD1 (5 bases). Per the germline V gene, CDR1 is LNHDA and CDR2 is SQIVND (reference sequence). The CDR3 consists of 12 residues. V lost 4 bases to trimming and J lost 6 bases, with 10 bases between them. The CDR3 reads CASSNQGLEQYF. The CDR3 DNA follows: TGTGCCAGTAGTAATCAGGGTCTCGAGCAGTACTTC.

The chain employs TRBV11-2 and TRBJ2-1, with a tentative D call TRBD2 (6 bases). This CDR3 spans 12 amino acids. Germline CDR1 SGHAT, CDR2 FQNNGV. V lost 1 base and J lost 10, with 8 bases in between. CDR3 sequence (DNA): TGTGCCAGCAGCTTAGTTGGAGGGGAGCAGTTCTTC. Its translation is CASSLVGGEQFF. Full variable domain (rest looked up from reference TRBV11-2 and TRBJ2-1): EAGVAQSPRYKIIEKRQSVAFWCNPISGHATLYWYQQILGQGPKLLIQFQNNGVVDDSQLPKDRFSAERLKGVDSTLKIQPAKLEDSAVYLCASSLVGGEQFFGPGTRLTVL.

V usage is TRBV19 and J usage is TRBJ2-1; 10 bases map to TRBD2. The V gene's germline CDR1 is LNHDA and CDR2 SQIVND (reference sequence). V lost 4 bases to trimming and J lost 0 bases; unmatched junction nucleotides: 0. The CDR3 sequence is 15 residues long. The CDR3 sequence: CASSTSGSSYNEQFF. In DNA, the CDR3 is TGTGCCAGTAGTACTAGCGGGAGCTCCTACAATGAGCAGTTCTTC.

The CDR3 is CATSDWEFGTGDRETQYF. The DNA of the CDR3 is TGTGCCACCAGTGATTGGGAATTTGGGACAGGGGATCGGGAGACCCAGTACTTC. The V and J genes are TRBV24-1 and TRBJ2-5, with 10 bases matching TRBD1. Unmatched junction bases numbered 13, after V lost 2 bases and J lost 5 bases. The germline CDR1 and CDR2 sequences are KGHDR and SFDVKD. The CDR3 is made up of 18 amino acids.

DNA for the CDR3: TGTGCCAGCAGTTTACGACAGCATGGCTACACCTTC. Amino acid sequence: CASSLRQHGYTF. The genes are TRBV12-3 or TRBV12-4 and TRBJ1-2; a possible D gene is TRBD1 (5 bases). The V gene lost 2 bases and the J gene lost 6 bases, with 7 bases spanning the gap. The CDR3 is 12 amino acids.

The chain links TRBV7-9 to TRBJ1-5; the D gene is possibly TRBD1 (5 bases). Germline CDR1 and CDR2: SEHNR and FQNEAQ (reference sequence). The CDR3 is made up of 14 amino acids. The V and J ends lost 4 bases and 7 bases respectively, with 14 bases between them. CDR3 loop: CASSSQVAGQPQHF. DNA for the CDR3: TGTGCCAGCAGCTCACAGGTAGCAGGACAGCCCCAGCATTTT.

V is TRBV6-5 and J is TRBJ2-7, with no clear D. Germline V lookup: CDR1 MNHEY, CDR2 SVGAGI. CDR3 size: 15 residues. V dropped 6 bases and J dropped 5 bases, with 20 bases sitting between them. The CDR3 coding sequence is TGTGCCAGCAGCCCCTTTACACCGCTGTTCGACGAGCAGTACTTC. This translates into CASSPFTPLFDEQYF.

The chain recombines TRBV13 with TRBJ1-1; no reliable D call. Looked up from germline, CDR1 is PRHDT and CDR2 is FYEKMQ (reference sequence). This CDR3 contains 14 residues. Trimming left V 4 bases short and J 7 bases short, with 16 bases between. The CDR3 DNA is TGTGCCAGCAGCTCTTCCGCCGGGGTGGTTGAAGCTTTCTTT. This gives the protein CASSSSAGVVEAFF.

About this clone itself: The junction departs from germline at one end; a sequencing error may be responsible. V gene TRBV7-8 combines with J gene TRBJ1-1, with 9 bases identical to TRBD1. The V gene's germline CDR1 is SGHVS and CDR2 FQNEAQ. This CDR3 spans 16 amino acids. The CDR3: CASRSSPGTGNAEAFF. CDR3 nucleotides: TGTGCCAGCAGATCCTCTCCCGGGACAGGGAACGCTGAAGCTTTCTTT.

This clone has only one observation. The chain carries TRBV25-1 and TRBJ2-5; D is uncertain. V gave up 3 bases and J gave up 2 bases, with 10 bases separating them. Per the germline V gene, CDR1 is MGHDK and CDR2 is SYGVNS. The CDR3 is made up of 14 amino acids. The CDR3: CASSDSTIQETQYF. The CDR3 nucleotides are TGTGCCAGCAGTGACAGTACTATACAAGAGACCCAGTACTTC.